One sample yielded the 5 T cell receptor beta chains listed below, sequenced in a study of vaccination and CD4 T cells after COVID-19. For these TCRs, the target antigens are not known. Sequenced with the Oncomine TCR Beta short-read assay was DNA taken from cultured CD4+ T cells. TCRdb reanalysed the PCR reads using MiXCR and keeps one entry per CDR3 protein. The table lists approximately 6,400 distinct CDR3 sequences, 40% to 55% of them singletons, with 26% in the top ten. Indicated treatment: approximately nine-day PBMC culture with coronavirus spike peptide pools or control peptides (ViraFEST assay). CD4+ T cells of the unexposed donor were collected before the COVID-19 pandemic (2011-2018). Input material: CD4+ T cells from blood, cultured in vitro. These receptor sequences come from a human donor in good health.

This clonotype showed up just once. The V call is TRBV6-1, the J call TRBJ2-2; tentatively, D is TRBD2 (5 bases). Germline assignment: CDR1 MNHNS and CDR2 SASEGT. CDR3 length equals 13 residues. V was cut by 5 bases and J by 7 bases, with 11 bases left in between. CDR3 residues: CASSRPAGGELFF. The DNA for the CDR3 is TGTGCCAGCAGTCGCCCTGCGGGCGGGGAGCTGTTTTTT.

A single count supports this clonotype. The J gene is TRBJ1-5, the V gene TRBV9; D is unresolved. V was cut by 2 bases and J by 2 bases, with 8 bases left in between. Per the germline V gene, CDR1 is SGDLS and CDR2 is YYNGEE. The CDR3 covers 14 residues. The CDR3 DNA sequence: TGTGCCAGCAGCGTCGGGCAGGGCAATCAGCCCCAGCATTTT. Translating it yields CASSVGQGNQPQHF.

The chain uses TRBV2 and TRBJ2-3; 8 bases are shared with TRBD1. With V trimmed by 6 bases and J by 0 bases, 2 bases remained unmatched. Germline V CDR1 and CDR2: SNHLY, FYNNEI. This CDR3 has 14 residues. The CDR3 region is CASRTGASTDTQYF. The CDR3 DNA follows: TGTGCCAGCAGGACAGGGGCTAGCACAGATACGCAGTATTTT. Full variable domain (missing parts from reference TRBV2 and TRBJ2-3): EPEVTQTPSHQVTQMGQEVILRCVPISNHLYFYWYRQILGQKVEFLVSFYNNEISEKSEIFDDQFSVERPDGSNFTLKIRSTKLEDSAMYFCASRTGASTDTQYFGPGTRLTVL.

The V and J genes are TRBV6-1 and TRBJ1-5; D might be TRBD1 (6 bases). V shed 8 bases and J shed 7 bases, with 18 bases lying between them. Germline-derived CDR1 and CDR2 are MNHNS and SASEGT. The CDR3 length is 14 residues. The CDR3 region is CASGKTGFGQPQHF. DNA of the CDR3: TGTGCCAGCGGAAAAACAGGGTTCGGCCAGCCCCAGCATTTT.

This clonotype was counted once. This chain joins TRBV7-8 and TRBJ2-2, with 8 bases identical to TRBD1. The V and J ends lost 5 bases and 1 base, in that order; junction bases with no gene match: 6. This CDR3 is 16 amino acids long. CDR1 is SGHVS, CDR2 FQNEAQ, per germline. CDR3 bases: TGTGCCAGCAGCCCAGGGACAGGCGGGAACACCGGGGAGCTGTTTTTT. It translates to CASSPGTGGNTGELFF.